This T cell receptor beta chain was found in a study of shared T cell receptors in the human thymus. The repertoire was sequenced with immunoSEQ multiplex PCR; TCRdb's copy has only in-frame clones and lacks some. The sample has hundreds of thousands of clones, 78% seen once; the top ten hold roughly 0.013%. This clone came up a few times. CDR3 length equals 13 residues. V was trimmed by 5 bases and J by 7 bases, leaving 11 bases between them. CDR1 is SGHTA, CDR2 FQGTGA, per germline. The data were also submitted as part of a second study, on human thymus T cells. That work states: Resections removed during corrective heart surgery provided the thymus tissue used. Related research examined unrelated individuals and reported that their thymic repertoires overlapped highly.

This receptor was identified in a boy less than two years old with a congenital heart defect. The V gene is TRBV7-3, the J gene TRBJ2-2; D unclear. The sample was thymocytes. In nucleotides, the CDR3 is TGTGCCAGCAGCCCCAAGGAGATCGGGGAGCTGTTTTTT. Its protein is CASSPKEIGELFF. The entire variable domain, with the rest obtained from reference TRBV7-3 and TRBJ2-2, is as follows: GAGVSQTPSNKVTEKGKYVELRCDPISGHTALYWYRQSLGQGPEFLIYFQGTGAADDSGLPNDRFFAVRPEGSVSTLKIQRTERGDSAVYLCASSPKEIGELFFGEGSRLTVL.